Listed here are 30 T cell receptor beta chains from one sample, sequenced in a study of cytomegalovirus exposure and HLA in healthy donors. With 60 Vbeta and 13 Jbeta primers, the PCR was carried out. Sequenced by immunoSEQ multiplex PCR; TCRdb stores in-frame clones only, minus some. The sample has 150,000 to 200,000 clones, 79% seen once. Sequenced: PBMCs. The origin of the receptors is a woman in her twenties or thirties in good health and CMV-seropositive.

This clone was detected once. V usage is TRBV29-1 and J usage is TRBJ1-2, with TRBD1 matching over 9 bases. J gave up 7 bases and V 5 bases, and 8 bases lay outside the gene matches. Germline V gene sequence: CDR1 SQVTM, CDR2 ANQGSEA. This CDR3 is 13 amino acids long. CDR3 in amino acids: CSVIATGGFGYTF. The CDR3 nucleotides are TGCAGCGTTATAGCGACAGGGGGGTTTGGCTACACCTTC.

The chain links TRBV6-1 to TRBJ1-2; a weak D match, TRBD1 (5 bases). Trimming took 11 bases from V and 4 from J, leaving 23 bases between them. There are 15 residues in the CDR3. The germline V gene encodes CDR1 MNHNS and CDR2 SASEGT. The CDR3 sequence is CAVTPTGGDFYGYTF. The CDR3 coding sequence is TGTGCCGTAACCCCGACGGGGGGGGACTTCTATGGCTACACCTTC.

This clone was seen just once. V and J are TRBV10-3 and TRBJ2-2, with 10 bases fitting TRBD2. The junction had 2 bases not matched to a gene; V was cut back by 2 bases and J by 5 bases. Germline CDR1 and CDR2: ENHRY and SYGVKD. The CDR3 consists of 15 residues. This CDR3 is CAISELAGDTGELFF. CDR3 nucleotide sequence: TGTGCCATCAGTGAGCTAGCGGGGGATACCGGGGAGCTGTTTTTT.

This clone has more than one count but fewer than ten. This chain joins TRBV11-3 and TRBJ2-1; D perhaps matches TRBD1 (5 bases). Trimming shortened V by 3 bases and J by 3 bases, and 6 bases separated the two germline ends. Germline V lookup: CDR1 SGHNT, CDR2 YENEEA. This CDR3 spans 13 amino acids. Here the CDR3 reads CASSFDSYNEQFF. DNA for the CDR3: TGTGCCAGCAGCTTCGACAGCTACAATGAGCAGTTCTTC.

V usage is TRBV10-2 and J usage is TRBJ1-2; tentative D call: TRBD1 (6 bases). V was pared by 3 bases and J by 7 bases, with 12 bases between. The CDR3 is 13 amino acids. The germline CDR1 and CDR2 sequences are WSHSY and SAAADI. The CDR3 sequence: CASSDRGKGGYTF. The DNA of the CDR3 is TGCGCCAGCAGTGATAGGGGGAAGGGTGGCTACACCTTC.

There are a few counts of this clone. The chain recombines TRBV4-3 with TRBJ2-3; tentative D call: TRBD1 (6 bases). Trimming cost V 3 bases and J 1 base, with 11 bases left between them. Looked up from germline, CDR1 is LGHNA and CDR2 is YSLEER. The CDR3 length is 15 residues. The chain's CDR3 is CASSQTGTRTDTQYF. The CDR3 bases are TGCGCCAGCAGCCAGACCGGGACACGCACAGATACGCAGTATTTT.

The chain joins TRBV7-6 to TRBJ2-7; 8 nucleotides match TRBD2. This CDR3 spans 15 amino acids. The J segment lost 7 bases and the V segment lost 5 bases, leaving 13 bases of the junction unmatched. Germline values: CDR1 SGHVS, CDR2 FNYEAQ. The CDR3, as DNA: TGTGCCAGCAGCCGCGGGGGGTCGGGGGCTGAAGAGCAGTACTTC. This translates into CASSRGGSGAEEQYF.

This sequence joins TRBV5-1 and TRBJ1-4, with TRBD1 identical over 10 bases. CDR1 and CDR2 from the germline V gene are SGHRS and YFSETQ. CDR3 length: 16 amino acids. The junction had 7 bases not matched to a gene; V was cut back by 4 bases and J by 4 bases. As DNA, the CDR3 is TGCGCCAGCAGCGCCGGGACAGGGGATTTTAATGAAAAACTGTTTTTT. Encoded protein: CASSAGTGDFNEKLFF.

This sequence joins TRBV10-1 and TRBJ2-2; 12 bases are a match to TRBD2. V was pared by 4 bases and J by 7 bases, with 10 bases of the junction left unmatched. The length of the CDR3 is 17 residues. Germline V CDR1 and CDR2: WNHNN, SYGVQD (reference sequence). CDR3 sequence reads: CASSAASGGAGYGELFF. CDR3 DNA sequence: TGCGCCAGCAGTGCTGCTAGCGGGGGGGCCGGCTACGGGGAGCTGTTTTTT.

The V gene is TRBV6-5, the J gene TRBJ1-1; D ambiguous. The V gene's germline CDR1 is MNHEY and CDR2 SVGAGI. V lost 8 bases to trimming and J lost 5 bases, with 15 bases between them. This CDR3 is built from 13 residues. The CDR3 DNA is TGTGCCAGCGGCGACATCTTTCGGACTGAAGCTTTCTTT. As protein: CASGDIFRTEAFF.

About this clone itself: The junction differs from germline at one of its ends, possibly a read error. The V call is TRBV29-1, the J call TRBJ2-1, with 8 bases identical to TRBD1. Looked up from germline, CDR1 is SQVTM and CDR2 is ANQGSEA. The CDR3 spans 15 residues. The DNA of the CDR3 is TGCAGCGTGGAAGGACAGGGTTTCCCCTTCGATGAGCAGTTCTTC. Encoded protein: CSVEGQGFPFDEQFF.

The chain combines TRBV6-1 with TRBJ1-1; a possible D gene is TRBD1 (5 bases). The CDR3 is 13 residues long. Trimming took off 5 bases at V and 1 base at J, with 8 bases between the two ends. From germline, CDR1 is MNHNS and CDR2 SASEGT. The CDR3 spells CASSWTSNTEAFF. CDR3 nucleotide sequence: TGTGCCAGCAGTTGGACATCGAACACTGAAGCTTTCTTT.

This sequence joins TRBV5-1 and TRBJ1-5; D possibly corresponds to TRBD1 (5 bases). CDR3 length: 15 amino acids. Germline V gives CDR1 SGHRS, CDR2 YFSETQ. The V end was cut by 1 base, the J end by 0 bases, with 8 bases between. The CDR3, as DNA: TGCGCCAGCAGCTTGATACAGGATAGCAATCAGCCCCAGCATTTT. Protein sequence: CASSLIQDSNQPQHF.

The rearrangement links TRBV10-3 to TRBJ1-1; D ambiguous. This CDR3 contains 14 residues. Deletions cut 4 bases from V and 4 bases from J, with 13 bases between. The V gene's germline CDR1 is ENHRY and CDR2 SYGVKD. CDR3 coding DNA: TGTGCCATCAGTGGTAAAGTCGGAGGCACTGAAGCTTTCTTT. This codes for CAISGKVGGTEAFF.

The V call is TRBV16, the J call TRBJ2-1; 9 positions match TRBD1. V was clipped by 0 bases and J by 15 bases; unmatched bases: 6. There are 13 residues in the CDR3. Germline lookup yields CDR1 KGHSY and CDR2 FQNENV. CDR3 DNA sequence: TGTGCCAGCAGCCAATCGGCAGGGACAGGGACGTTCTTC. Amino acid sequence: CASSQSAGTGTFF.

The CDR3 bases are TGTGCCAGCACCTCCCCCGGGATCGTCAATGGCTACACCTTC. As protein: CASTSPGIVNGYTF. This chain connects TRBV9 to TRBJ1-2, with D hard to call. The V and J ends lost 6 bases and 6 bases respectively, with 18 bases between them. This CDR3 comprises 14 residues. Germline V gene sequence: CDR1 SGDLS, CDR2 YYNGEE.

This clone was counted a few times. J is TRBJ2-2 and V is TRBV2; TRBD2 aligns across 8 bases. Germline V lookup: CDR1 SNHLY, CDR2 FYNNEI. V shed 7 bases, J shed 6 bases, and the junction held 4 bases outside the gene matches. The CDR3 totals 13 residues. CDR3 region: CASNLGLAGELFF. In DNA, the CDR3 is TGTGCCAGCAACCTGGGACTAGCCGGGGAGCTGTTTTTT.

This chain connects TRBV30 to TRBJ1-4; no definite D call. Germline V CDR1 and CDR2: GTSNPN, SVGIG (reference sequence). The CDR3 runs 16 residues. Trimming cost V 1 base and J 6 bases, with 18 bases left between them. This chain's CDR3 is CAWSAYLSVRYEKLFF. Written as DNA, the CDR3 is TGTGCCTGGAGTGCCTACCTAAGTGTTCGGTATGAAAAACTGTTTTTT.

This chain connects TRBV5-1 to TRBJ1-4; no clear D gene. The germline CDR1 and CDR2 sequences are SGHRS and YFSETQ. The CDR3 extends over 16 amino acids. V lost 4 bases and J lost 1, with 14 bases in between. The CDR3: CASSKEGGRTNEKLFF. Written as DNA, the CDR3 is TGCGCCAGCAGCAAAGAGGGCGGACGAACTAATGAAAAACTGTTTTTT.

Here the CDR3 reads CASSPRQGGYTF. As DNA, the CDR3 is TGTGCCAGTAGTCCCCGACAGGGGGGCTACACCTTC. The chain carries TRBV19 and TRBJ1-2; the match to TRBD1 covers 8 bases. CDR3 length: 12 residues. V trimming: 5 bases; J trimming: 8 bases; junction bases outside the gene matches: 4. The germline V gene encodes CDR1 LNHDA and CDR2 SQIVND (reference sequence).

There are a few counts of this clone. The chain employs TRBV25-1 and TRBJ2-7; possible D gene TRBD1, 6 bases. Germline CDR1 and CDR2: MGHDK and SYGVNS. V lost 3 bases and J 1 base, leaving 19 bases between the germline ends. The length of the CDR3 is 17 residues. This chain's CDR3 is CASSDRTGHWRSYEQYF. Here the CDR3 DNA reads TGTGCCAGCAGTGATCGAACGGGACACTGGAGGTCCTACGAGCAGTACTTC.

In this sample, this clone turned up a few times. The gene calls are TRBV5-1 and TRBJ2-2; weak D call: TRBD2 (6 bases). CDR1 is SGHRS and CDR2 is YFSETQ in the germline V gene. The CDR3 contains 17 residues. V was pared by 0 bases and J by 4 bases, with 16 bases between. The CDR3 DNA follows: TGCGCCAGCAGCTTGGGTAGCGGAGGAGTTTTCACCGGGGAGCTGTTTTTT. This codes for CASSLGSGGVFTGELFF.

The rearrangement uses TRBV27 and TRBJ1-6; 8 bases are a match to TRBD1. This CDR3 is 18 amino acids long. The germline CDR1 and CDR2 sequences are MNHEY and SMNVEV (reference sequence). V lost 1 base to trimming and J lost 1 base; unmatched junction nucleotides: 6. The CDR3 DNA reads as TGTGCCAGCAGTTTATTTGCAGGGGGCACATCCTATAATTCACCCCTCCACTTT. Translated: CASSLFAGGTSYNSPLHF.

This clone was seen only once. This chain joins TRBV4-1 and TRBJ2-2, with D maybe TRBD1 (5 bases). The ends were cut back, 0 bases at V and 4 bases at J, with 12 bases in the middle. CDR1 and CDR2 from the germline V gene are MGHRA and YSYEKL. The CDR3 is 16 residues long. CDR3 sequence (DNA): TGCGCCAGCAGCCAAGAGTTCAGGGCGATCACCGGGGAGCTGTTTTTT. It encodes CASSQEFRAITGELFF.

This clone was seen a handful of times. The gene calls are TRBV9 and TRBJ2-5; TRBD2 is a possible D gene (5 bases). The CDR3 has 15 amino acids. CDR1 and CDR2 from the germline V gene are SGDLS and YYNGEE. Trimming pared 3 bases from V and 1 base from J, leaving 13 bases between. The CDR3 DNA reads as TGTGCCAGCAGCGCCGGCGGAGGACTCCAAGAGACCCAGTACTTC. It yields the protein CASSAGGGLQETQYF.

The chain carries TRBV27 and TRBJ1-6; D gene unclear. The CDR3 runs to 16 residues. V shed 1 base and J shed 0 bases, with 7 bases lying between them. Germline V gene lookup returns CDR1 MNHEY and CDR2 SMNVEV (reference sequence). CDR3 region: CASSLFDISYNSPLHF. The CDR3 coding sequence is TGTGCCAGCAGTTTATTCGACATCTCCTATAATTCACCCCTCCACTTT.

CDR3 loop: CASSPATRENTIYF. The DNA of the CDR3 is TGTGCCAGCTCACCAGCGACACGGGAAAACACCATATATTTT. The V and J genes are TRBV18 and TRBJ1-3; D not certain. Trimming pared 2 bases from V and 6 bases from J, leaving 11 bases between. This CDR3 region has 14 residues. Per germline, CDR1 KGHSH and CDR2 LQKENI.

This rearrangement joins TRBV11-3 to TRBJ1-1; D uncertain. Germline V gene data show CDR1 as SGHNT and CDR2 as YENEEA. V was pared by 5 bases and J by 5 bases, with 18 bases between. The CDR3 has 15 residues. DNA for the CDR3: TGTGCCAGCAGCCGACGACAAGGAGGGCGGACTGAAGCTTTCTTT. Translation: CASSRRQGGRTEAFF.

The chain links TRBV6-5 to TRBJ1-2; unclear D gene. This CDR3 is 15 amino acids long. V lost 6 bases to trimming and J lost 0 bases, with 14 bases between them. Germline lookup yields CDR1 MNHEY and CDR2 SVGAGI. The DNA for the CDR3 is TGTGCCAGCAGCGCCGCGGGAGGAGCTAACTATGGCTACACCTTC. This encodes CASSAAGGANYGYTF.

The chain recombines TRBV6-5 with TRBJ2-7, with a tentative D call TRBD1 (6 bases). Between the trimmed V and J ends, which lost 2 bases and 3 bases, there was a span of 11 bases. In germline, CDR1 is MNHEY, CDR2 SVGAGI. The CDR3 contains 14 residues. Here the CDR3 DNA reads TGTGCCAGCAGTTACAACAGGGTCTTCTACGAGCAGTACTTC. Translated, it gives CASSYNRVFYEQYF.